A single sample gave rise to the 20 T cell receptor beta chains below, sequenced in a study of shared clonotypes between healthy human individuals. The data were produced by immunoSEQ multiplex PCR, yet TCRdb's version contains in-frame clones alone and is incomplete. The data show over 950,000 clones, with roughly 80% seen just once and more than 0.85% held by the top ten. Sequences were obtained from memory CD4+ T cells from PBMCs. The subset: CD45RA-negative fraction. These receptors originate from a man between 18 and 29 years old in good health. Some clones in this sample may be carry-over from other donors' samples.

V is TRBV7-9 and J is TRBJ2-3; 9 bases match TRBD2. Trimming removed 3 bases from V and 6 bases from J; junction bases left unmatched: 10. Germline CDR1 is SEHNR and CDR2 is FQNEAQ (reference sequence). The CDR3 is 16 amino acids. This CDR3 is CASSFPLSGSPDTQYF. CDR3 DNA: TGTGCCAGCAGCTTCCCTCTTAGCGGGAGCCCCGATACGCAGTATTTT.

This sequence joins TRBV7-9 and TRBJ1-2, with 7 bases fitting TRBD1. With 4 bases clipped from V and 2 bases from J, the junction kept 7 bases outside the gene matches. The CDR3 has 15 residues. Germline V gives CDR1 SEHNR, CDR2 FQNEAQ (reference sequence). Here the CDR3 reads CASSSGGSANYGYTF. In nucleotides, the CDR3 is TGTGCCAGCAGCTCAGGGGGATCCGCGAACTATGGCTACACCTTC.

The rearrangement joins TRBV5-1 to TRBJ1-5, with unresolved D. From germline, CDR1 is SGHRS and CDR2 YFSETQ. The V end was cut by 6 bases, the J end by 7 bases, with 17 bases between. CDR3 length equals 14 residues. CDR3 coding DNA: TGCGCCAGCAACCCGGAGCCGGGGAGCCAGCCCCAGCATTTT. Translating it yields CASNPEPGSQPQHF.

V usage is TRBV7-8 and J usage is TRBJ2-1, with 7 bases identical to TRBD2. The trim removed 4 bases at V and 7 bases at J, leaving 7 bases unmatched. The CDR3 loop spans 14 amino acids. Germline V gives CDR1 SGHVS, CDR2 FQNEAQ. CDR3 in amino acids: CASSWGGSKNEQFF. DNA of the CDR3: TGTGCCAGCAGCTGGGGAGGGAGTAAAAATGAGCAGTTCTTC. Supplemented by reference TRBV7-8 and TRBJ2-1, the full variable domain reads GAGVSQSPRYKVAKRGQDVALRCDPISGHVSLFWYQQALGQGPEFLTYFQNEAQLDKSGLPSDRFFAERPEGSVSTLKIQRTQQEDSAVYLCASSWGGSKNEQFFGPGTRLTVL.

The rearrangement links TRBV25-1 to TRBJ1-1, with a weak D call TRBD1 (6 bases). The CDR3 runs 15 residues. The germline CDR1 and CDR2 sequences are MGHDK and SYGVNS. V was clipped by 4 bases and J by 5 bases, with 17 bases between them. The CDR3 sequence: CASSAGGYGGTEAFF. The CDR3 coding sequence is TGTGCCAGCAGTGCCGGGGGCTATGGAGGGACTGAAGCTTTCTTT.

This rearrangement joins TRBV11-2 to TRBJ2-7, with TRBD1 identical over 10 bases. Germline V gives CDR1 SGHAT, CDR2 FQNNGV. There are 14 residues in the CDR3. Unmatched junction bases numbered 6, after V lost 5 bases and J lost 5 bases. CDR3 region: CASSPDRGFDEQYF. The CDR3 DNA sequence: TGTGCCAGCAGCCCGGACAGGGGGTTTGACGAGCAGTACTTC. The entire variable domain, with the rest obtained from reference TRBV11-2 and TRBJ2-7, is as follows: EAGVAQSPRYKIIEKRQSVAFWCNPISGHATLYWYQQILGQGPKLLIQFQNNGVVDDSQLPKDRFSAERLKGVDSTLKIQPAKLEDSAVYLCASSPDRGFDEQYFGPGTRLTVT.

V gene TRBV7-2 combines with J gene TRBJ1-1; 10 nucleotides line up with TRBD1. CDR1 and CDR2 from the germline V gene are SGHTA and FQGNSA. There are 16 residues in the CDR3. V lost 5 bases to trimming and J lost 0 bases; unmatched junction nucleotides: 6. The CDR3 protein is CASSAGTGAMNTEAFF. Written as DNA, the CDR3 is TGTGCCAGCAGCGCCGGGACAGGGGCCATGAACACTGAAGCTTTCTTT. The full variable domain, its missing parts supplied by reference TRBV7-2 and TRBJ1-1, is GAGVSQSPSNKVTEKGKDVELRCDPISGHTALYWYRQSLGQGLEFLIYFQGNSAPDKSGLPSDRFSAERTGGSVSTLTIQRTQQEDSAVYLCASSAGTGAMNTEAFFGQGTRLTVV.

The chain employs TRBV5-6 and TRBJ1-3; D might be TRBD1 (5 bases). V was clipped by 4 bases and J by 0 bases, with 17 bases between them. From germline, CDR1 is SGHDT and CDR2 YYEEEE. The CDR3 length is 17 residues. The chain's CDR3 is CASSPLKGSPSGNTIYF. In nucleotides, the CDR3 is TGTGCCAGCAGCCCATTAAAGGGGAGCCCCTCTGGAAACACCATATATTTT.

The rearrangement links TRBV11-2 to TRBJ1-4; D not certain. The CDR3 has 14 residues. The germline CDR1 and CDR2 sequences are SGHAT and FQNNGV. V was pared by 5 bases and J by 3 bases, with 10 bases between. Written as DNA, the CDR3 is TGTGCCAGCAGCCCACAGCAAGCTAATGAAAAACTGTTTTTT. This encodes CASSPQQANEKLFF.

This sequence joins TRBV7-9 and TRBJ2-5; no definite D call. The CDR3 loop spans 11 amino acids. V was cut by 1 base and J by 11 bases, with 8 bases left in between. CDR1 is SEHNR, CDR2 FQNEAQ, per germline (reference sequence). In DNA, the CDR3 is TGTGCCAGCAGCTTAGTGAACACACAGTACTTC. This translates into CASSLVNTQYF.

As to this clone: At the DNA level, this CDR3 is encoded by other sequences in the same sample as well. The chain carries TRBV6-6 and TRBJ2-7; 7 bases align to TRBD1. In germline, CDR1 is MNHNY, CDR2 SVGAGI (reference sequence). CDR3 length: 11 residues. V trimming: 7 bases; J trimming: 3 bases; junction bases outside the gene matches: 0. The CDR3 here is CASTGGYEQYF. DNA for the CDR3: TGTGCCAGCACAGGGGGCTACGAGCAGTACTTC.

J is TRBJ1-2 and V is TRBV27, with D possibly TRBD1 on 5 matching bases. CDR3 length equals 14 residues. V lost 3 bases and J lost 7, with 15 bases in between. Germline V CDR1 and CDR2: MNHEY, SMNVEV (reference sequence). CDR3 DNA: TGTGCCAGCAGTTTTTCGGGGCCCGGCCCTGGCTACACCTTC. As protein: CASSFSGPGPGYTF.

The CDR3 is CASAPGGGTYEQYF. In DNA, the CDR3 is TGTGCTAGTGCCCCCGGGGGGGGGACCTACGAGCAGTACTTC. V is TRBV12-5 and J is TRBJ2-7, with 8 bases fitting TRBD2. With V trimmed by 7 bases and J by 2 bases, 7 bases remained unmatched. The CDR3 totals 14 residues. Germline CDR1 LGHNT, CDR2 FRNRAP. Full variable domain (rest looked up from reference TRBV12-5 and TRBJ2-7): DARVTQTPRHKVTEMGQEVTMRCQPILGHNTVFWYRQTMMQGLELLAYFRNRAPLDDSGMPKDRFSAEMPDATLATLKIQPSEPRDSAVYFCASAPGGGTYEQYFGPGTRLTVT.

This clone was picked up a small number of times. The CDR3 coding sequence is TGTGCCAGCAGTTTATGGGAGGGCGTCACTGAAGCTTTCTTT. Protein product: CASSLWEGVTEAFF. The rearrangement links TRBV28 to TRBJ1-1; D remains ambiguous. Trimming pared 0 bases from V and 4 bases from J, leaving 9 bases between. The germline V gene has CDR1 MDHEN and CDR2 SYDVKM. The CDR3 totals 14 residues.

J is TRBJ1-1 and V is TRBV5-1; D is undetermined. Germline CDR1 SGHRS, CDR2 YFSETQ. This CDR3 comprises 16 residues. V dropped 3 bases and J dropped 3 bases, with 18 bases sitting between them. CDR3 coding DNA: TGCGCCAGCAGCTGGGCGGGCGGACTCACGGACACTGAAGCTTTCTTT. Its protein is CASSWAGGLTDTEAFF.

This clone was counted a single time. This sample also contains other DNA sequences that code for the same CDR3. The genes are TRBV29-1 and TRBJ1-5; no reliable D call. The germline CDR1 and CDR2 sequences are SQVTM and ANQGSEA. V was clipped by 4 bases and J by 2 bases, with 9 bases between them. The CDR3 is 13 residues long. For the CDR3, the DNA is TGCAGCGTTGGATGGGGAGGCAATCAGCCCCAGCATTTT. Encoded protein: CSVGWGGNQPQHF.

The genes are TRBV18 and TRBJ2-5; D may be TRBD2 (5 bases). CDR1 is KGHSH and CDR2 is LQKENI in the germline V gene. V lost 5 bases and J lost 4, with 8 bases in between. The CDR3 runs 12 residues. The CDR3 DNA is TGTGCCAGCTCAAAAGAGGGAGAGACCCAGTACTTC. This codes for CASSKEGETQYF. Using reference TRBV18 and TRBJ2-5 for the parts outside the CDR3, the full variable domain is NAGVMQNPRHLVRRRGQEARLRCSPMKGHSHVYWYRQLPEEGLKFMVYLQKENIIDESGMPKERFSAEFPKEGPSILRIQQVVRGDSAAYFCASSKEGETQYFGPGTRLLVL.

This clone was observed a handful of times. The chain joins TRBV5-1 to TRBJ1-2; D might be TRBD1 (6 bases). This CDR3 is built from 15 residues. Germline V gene lookup returns CDR1 SGHRS and CDR2 YFSETQ. Trimming took off 4 bases at V and 3 bases at J, with 16 bases between the two ends. CDR3 residues: CASSAAPKGDYGYTF. The CDR3 DNA reads as TGCGCCAGCAGCGCAGCCCCGAAGGGGGACTATGGCTACACCTTC.

The gene calls are TRBV5-1 and TRBJ2-7; D is perhaps TRBD1 or TRBD2 (6 bases each). Between the trimmed V and J ends, which lost 3 bases and 1 base, there was a span of 14 bases. Germline-derived CDR1 and CDR2 are SGHRS and YFSETQ. The CDR3 extends over 15 amino acids. CDR3 protein: CASSSGGSGSYEQYF. As DNA, the CDR3 is TGCGCCAGCAGCTCCGGGGGCTCCGGTTCCTACGAGCAGTACTTC.

This chain connects TRBV28 to TRBJ2-7; D is possibly TRBD1 (5 bases). Between the trimmed V and J ends, which lost 6 bases and 5 bases, there was a span of 17 bases. The CDR3 consists of 14 residues. Germline V gene sequence: CDR1 MDHEN, CDR2 SYDVKM. CDR3 protein: CASSTIQQVHEQYF. The CDR3 nucleotides read TGTGCCAGCAGCACAATTCAACAGGTCCACGAGCAGTACTTC.